This T cell receptor (beta chain) was observed in a study of cytomegalovirus exposure and HLA in healthy donors. The study's findings and limits: Researchers had no immune exposure information except CMV serostatus available.

Germline CDR1 and CDR2: SGHAT and FQDESV (reference sequence). This CDR3 has 15 residues. Germline trimming cut 5 bases from V and 4 bases from J; bases unmatched to any gene: 9. This PCR relied on a set of 60 Vbeta primers and 13 Jbeta primers. Authors' processing steps: Unique TCR beta chains totaled approximately 83 million in a later count, with approximately 11 million of them shared. The assay was immunoSEQ multiplex PCR, and TCRdb's table has in-frame clones only and misses some. The V and J calls and the clone size are those of that table, but D and trimming were determined from the DNA. Of 200,000 to 250,000 clones listed, 85% to 90% are singletons. As to this clone: Its antigen is not known.

Specimen: PBMCs. V and J are TRBV11-1 and TRBJ2-5; 8 bases are shared with TRBD2. The sequence derives from a human donor in good health. Here the CDR3 DNA reads TGTGCCAGCAGCGAGATTAGCGGGGCGGGAGAGACCCAGTACTTC. Protein product: CASSEISGAGETQYF.